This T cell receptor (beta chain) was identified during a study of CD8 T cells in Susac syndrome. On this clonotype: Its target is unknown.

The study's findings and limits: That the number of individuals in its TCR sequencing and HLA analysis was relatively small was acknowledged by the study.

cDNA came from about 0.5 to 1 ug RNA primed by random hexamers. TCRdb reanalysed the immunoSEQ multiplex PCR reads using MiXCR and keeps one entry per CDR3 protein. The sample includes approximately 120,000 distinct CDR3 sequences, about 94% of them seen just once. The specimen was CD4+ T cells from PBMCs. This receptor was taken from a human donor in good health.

DNA of the CDR3: TGCAGTGCTGTAGACAGGAACACTGAAGCTTTCTTT. This codes for CSAVDRNTEAFF. This rearrangement joins TRBV20-1 to TRBJ1-1; TRBD1 might be the D (5 bases). The CDR3 length is 12 residues. Germline-derived CDR1 and CDR2 are DFQATT and SNEGSKA (reference sequence). V was clipped by 5 bases and J by 1 base, with 8 bases between them.